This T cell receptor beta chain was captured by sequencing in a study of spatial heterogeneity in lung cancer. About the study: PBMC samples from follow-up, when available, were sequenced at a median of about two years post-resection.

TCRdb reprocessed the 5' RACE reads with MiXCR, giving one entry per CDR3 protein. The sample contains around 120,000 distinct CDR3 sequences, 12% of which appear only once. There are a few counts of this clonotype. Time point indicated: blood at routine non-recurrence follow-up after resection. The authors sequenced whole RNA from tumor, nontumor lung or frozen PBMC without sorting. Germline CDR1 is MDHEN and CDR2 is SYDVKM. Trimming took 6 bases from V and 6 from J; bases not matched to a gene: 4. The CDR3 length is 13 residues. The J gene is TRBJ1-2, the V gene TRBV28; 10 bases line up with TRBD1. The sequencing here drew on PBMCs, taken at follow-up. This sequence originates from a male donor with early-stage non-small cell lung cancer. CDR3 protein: CASSLDRGNGYTF. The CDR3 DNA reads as TGTGCCAGCAGCCTGGACAGGGGGAATGGCTACACCTTC.